This T cell receptor (beta chain) is drawn from a study of T cell clonotyping in hematopoietic cell transplantation. Study-wide findings and caveats: Broader posttransplant TCR repertoire diversity was predicted by graft donor and pretransplant recipient Inverse Simpson Index values.

The CDR3 comprises 19 residues, both ends counted. CDR1 SQVTM and CDR2 ANQGSEA come from the germline V gene. About this clone: What it binds is unknown. The DNA is omitted, as the CDR3 cannot be located on it reliably, and the CDR3 follows TCRdb's listing.

Assay used: immunoSEQ multiplex PCR; TCRdb lists only in-frame clones, some missing. The sample includes over 25,000 clones, 70% to 80% seen only once; the top ten take under 8%. Time point indicated: recipient sample about 28 days before transplant, after cytoreduction. The sequence derives from a woman aged 25 to 39 with chronic myeloid leukemia. Some clones in this sample may be carry-over from other donors' samples. V is TRBV29-1 and J is TRBJ1-2. The input for sequencing was peripheral blood mononuclear cells, taken before stem cell transplant. The CDR3 sequence is CSVGVKPGGRMATPSGYAF.